Listed below are T cell receptor beta chains from one sample, sequenced in a study of T cell responses to AZD1222 COVID-19 vaccine. Clones were read by immunoSEQ multiplex PCR, and TCRdb kept only the in-frame ones, dropping some. The repertoire holds about 160,000 clones, with just over 90% as singletons. The sequencing used peripheral blood, collected 28 days after the second AZD1222 dose. These receptors were collected from an adult who received the AZD1222 COVID-19 vaccine. CDR3s include the opening cysteine and the closing phenylalanine or tryptophan. A D gene is named only where the DNA matches it firmly. Some rows have no size entry. The others give once, few or many, or a class for an expanded clone.

TRBJ1-5 - TRBD1 TRBV5-6 CASSSWPGQNQPQHF TGTGCCAGCAGCTCCTGGCCGGGACAGAATCAGCCCCAGCATTTT
TRBJ2-1 - - TRBV5-6 CASSPRLNSYNEQFF TGTGCCAGCAGCCCTAGACTTAATTCCTACAATGAGCAGTTCTTC
TRBJ1-5 - TRBD1 TRBV12-5 CASGLAYRGSNQPQHF TGTGCTAGTGGTTTGGCCTACAGGGGTAGCAATCAGCCCCAGCATTTT
TRBJ2-3 once - TRBV9 CASSMGDTQYF TGTGCCAGCAGCATGGGAGATACGCAGTATTTT
TRBJ1-5 - - TRBV5-5 CASSIGNNQPQHF TGTGCCAGCAGCATTGGAAACAATCAGCCCCAGCATTTT
TRBJ2-3 - - TRBV5-4 CASSPEGSGDTQYF TGTGCCAGCAGCCCTGAGGGCTCGGGAGATACGCAGTATTTT
TRBJ1-2 - - TRBV10-3 CATQTVPEGGYTF TGTGCCACCCAGACGGTTCCAGAGGGTGGCTACACCTTC
TRBJ1-1 - - TRBV5-5 CASSLFNEAFF TGTGCCAGCAGCTTGTTTAATGAAGCTTTCTTT
TRBJ1-2 few - TRBV2 CASSEARHTYGYTF TGTGCCAGCAGTGAAGCAAGACACACCTATGGCTACACCTTC
TRBJ1-2 - - TRBV27 CASREVGTSGYTF TGTGCCAGCAGGGAGGTAGGGACGAGTGGCTACACCTTC
TRBJ1-1 - - TRBV29-1 CSVKGAFASAFF TGCAGCGTTAAAGGGGCCTTTGCGTCAGCTTTCTTT
TRBJ2-7 - TRBD1 TRBV27 CASSFLGQGIYEQYF TGTGCCAGCAGTTTCCTGGGACAGGGAATCTACGAGCAGTACTTC
TRBJ2-2 - TRBD1 TRBV5-6 CASSSLGDRDAGELFF TGTGCCAGCAGCTCGCTTGGGGACAGGGATGCCGGGGAGCTGTTTTTT
TRBJ1-1 - - TRBV7-9 CASSPPGARWQAFF TGTGCCAGCAGCCCACCGGGGGCGCGGTGGCAAGCTTTCTTT
TRBJ2-7 - - TRBV18 CASSASQGLSYEQYF TGTGCCAGCTCAGCCTCTCAGGGGCTGTCCTACGAGCAGTACTTC
TRBJ1-2 once - TRBV2 CASSLQDSGYTF TGTGCCAGCAGTCTCCAGGACAGCGGCTACACCTTC
TRBJ1-4 - TRBD1 TRBV3-1/TRBV3-2 CASSRRQGAEEKLFF TGTGCCAGCAGCCGCCGACAGGGGGCGGAAGAAAAACTGTTTTTT
TRBJ1-6 - - TRBV30 CAWSVRGVPYNSPLHF TGTGCCTGGAGTGTACGCGGGGTGCCCTATAATTCACCCCTCCACTTT
TRBJ1-6 - - TRBV28 CASSLETNSNSPLHF TGTGCCAGCAGTTTGGAGACAAACTCCAACTCACCCCTCCACTTT
TRBJ2-1 - - TRBV5-1 CASSLGGYYNEQFF TGCGCCAGCAGCCTCGGAGGTTACTACAATGAGCAGTTCTTC
TRBJ2-5 - - TRBV15 CATRPPGVTRETQYF TGTGCCACCAGACCGCCAGGGGTTACAAGAGAGACCCAGTACTTC
TRBJ2-1 - TRBD2 TRBV19 CASSLSGTSGGGNEQFF TGTGCCAGTAGTCTCAGTGGGACTAGCGGGGGGGGAAATGAGCAGTTCTTC
TRBJ1-4 - - TRBV29-1 CSGGPSGATNEKLFF TGCAGCGGAGGTCCCTCGGGAGCAACTAATGAAAAACTGTTTTTT
TRBJ2-7 - - TRBV2 CASAANYEQYF TGTGCCAGCGCAGCCAACTACGAGCAGTACTTC
TRBJ1-1 - - TRBV12-3/TRBV12-4 CASSLAENTEAFF TGTGCCAGCAGTTTAGCCGAGAACACTGAAGCTTTCTTT
TRBJ2-7 - TRBD1 TRBV6-5 CASSYSGAGGGYEQYF TGTGCCAGCAGTTACTCAGGGGCAGGGGGCGGCTACGAGCAGTACTTC
TRBJ1-5 - - TRBV5-6 CASSRSYSNQPQHF TGTGCCAGCAGCAGATCTTATAGCAATCAGCCCCAGCATTTT
TRBJ1-2 - TRBD1 TRBV14 CASSIRDRGPGYTF TGTGCCAGCAGCATCCGGGACAGGGGACCTGGCTACACCTTC
TRBJ1-6 - - TRBV7-9 CASSLGDSNSPLHF TGTGCCAGCAGCTTAGGAGACAGCAATTCACCCCTCCACTTT
TRBJ2-7 - - TRBV3-1/TRBV3-2 CASSPQGLQPYEQYF TGTGCCAGCAGCCCTCAGGGGTTACAACCCTACGAGCAGTACTTC
TRBJ2-7 once TRBD2 TRBV6-5 CASSSSGLYEQYF TGTGCCAGCAGTTCGTCGGGACTATACGAGCAGTACTTC
TRBJ2-7 - - TRBV5-1 CASTSSPGGLREQYF TGCGCCAGCACCAGCTCACCTGGAGGCTTGAGGGAGCAGTACTTC
TRBJ2-4 once - TRBV27 CASSLDRSELAKNIQYF TGTGCCAGCAGTCTAGACAGAAGCGAACTAGCCAAAAACATTCAGTACTTC
TRBJ1-2 once - TRBV7-2 CASSPWGNYGYTF TGTGCCAGCAGCCCATGGGGGAACTATGGCTACACCTTC
TRBJ1-6 - - TRBV15 CATSRDQSPLHF TGTGCCACCAGCAGAGATCAGTCACCCCTCCACTTT
TRBJ1-4 - - TRBV12-3/TRBV12-4 CASSLPTSEKLFF TGTGCCAGCAGTTTACCGACATCCGAAAAACTGTTTTTT
TRBJ1-5 - - TRBV18 CASSALGGQGEVGRNQPQHF TGTGCCAGCTCCGCATTGGGGGGGCAGGGAGAGGTCGGGCGCAATCAGCCCCAGCATTTT
TRBJ2-7 - - TRBV7-8 CASSRGPVSYEQYF TGTGCCAGCAGTCGAGGCCCAGTCTCCTACGAGCAGTACTTC
TRBJ1-2 few - TRBV7-2 CASSLVSYGYTF TGTGCCAGCAGCTTGGTCAGCTATGGCTACACCTTC
TRBJ1-2 - TRBD1 TRBV5-1 CASSSGTVSYGYTF TGCGCCAGCAGCTCGGGGACAGTGAGCTATGGCTACACCTTC
TRBJ2-7 - - TRBV6-5 CASSRALQGYEQYF TGTGCCAGCAGCCGCGCCCTTCAGGGCTACGAGCAGTACTTC
TRBJ1-5 - - TRBV7-2 CASSVRADQPQHF TGTGCCAGCAGCGTCAGGGCTGATCAGCCCCAGCATTTT
TRBJ1-6 - TRBD1 TRBV6-6 CASSYIGQVYNSPLHF TGTGCCAGCAGTTACATAGGACAGGTTTATAATTCACCCCTCCACTTT
TRBJ1-2 - - TRBV19 CASSEGELNYGYTF TGTGCCAGCTCGGAGGGGGAATTGAACTATGGCTACACCTTC
TRBJ2-7 once - TRBV5-4 CASSSNPGDYEQYF TGTGCCAGCAGTTCGAACCCGGGGGACTACGAGCAGTACTTC
TRBJ1-2 - - TRBV11-2 CASSLANPGFGGYTF TGTGCCAGCAGCTTAGCGAACCCAGGGTTTGGGGGCTACACCTTC
TRBJ2-5 - - TRBV6-6 CASSFLTSEETQYF TGTGCCAGCAGTTTCCTCACCTCGGAGGAGACCCAGTACTTC
TRBJ1-1 - TRBD1 TRBV7-8 CASSYRTGVEAFF TGTGCCAGCAGCTACCGGACAGGGGTGGAAGCTTTCTTT